This T cell receptor beta chain was documented in a study of beta chain features in type 1 diabetes. Reverse transcription of all isolated RNA meant that expressed TCRB transcripts were sequenced. Profiled with immunoSEQ multiplex PCR; TCRdb holds only in-frame clones, not every one. The repertoire consists of some 900,000 clones, with roughly 17% occurring once and the leading ten covering about 0.02%. Sequenced: naive CD4+ T cells from blood. This sequence was found in a woman between 18 and 29 years old in good health.

CDR3 protein: CASSEGQGPGELFF. CDR3 in DNA: TGTGCCAGCAGCGAGGGACAGGGGCCCGGGGAGCTGTTTTTT. This chain links TRBV9 with TRBJ2-2, with 10 bases fitting TRBD1. The J segment lost 6 bases and the V segment lost 3 bases, leaving 2 bases of the junction unmatched. CDR1 SGDLS and CDR2 YYNGEE come from the germline V gene. This CDR3 comprises 14 residues.